Below, 20 T cell receptor beta chains from the same sample are listed, as sequenced in a study of blood T cells in healthy people across ages (dated by TCRdb to between 2014 and 2017). The method behind the library was 5' RACE. Sequenced using an Illumina HiSeq 2500. A second PCR of roughly 6 to 11 cycles was run with a J-beta primer mix and a sample-barcoded 5' primer. Through fastp at Q25 and MiXCR, TCRdb rebuilt clones from the public reads, retaining in-frame beta chains. Entries are consolidated by CDR3 protein sequence, retaining the most common genes and DNA. This sample lists about 1,400,000 distinct CDR3 sequences; approximately 59% were detected once. The leading ten clones occupy over 6.5% of the sample. Sequences were obtained from blood. All receptors come from a man aged 18 to 29 in good health.

This clonotype was counted a single time. The junction and the germline gene differ at one end; a read error may be behind it. The rearrangement uses TRBV4-1 and TRBJ2-1; TRBD2 agrees at 13 bases. In germline, CDR1 is MGHRA, CDR2 YSYEKL. The CDR3 has 16 residues. The DNA for the CDR3 is TGCGCCGGCAGCGGAGGACTAGCGGGAGCCTACAATGAGCAGTTCTTC. It codes for CAGSGGLAGAYNEQFF.

In its sample, this clonotype was seen a few times. V and J are TRBV24-1 and TRBJ2-3; D call uncertain. Germline V gives CDR1 KGHDR, CDR2 SFDVKD. V was shortened by 1 base and J by 2 bases, with 3 bases between the two germline ends. The CDR3 has 13 residues. CDR3 sequence reads: CATSDLITDTQYF. CDR3 nucleotides: TGTGCCACCAGTGATTTAATCACAGATACGCAGTATTTT.

The J gene is TRBJ2-7, the V gene TRBV29-1; D is ambiguous. Germline V gene data show CDR1 as SQVTM and CDR2 as ANQGSEA. Trimming removed 1 base from V and 4 bases from J, with 11 bases in between. This CDR3 comprises 13 residues. Written as DNA, the CDR3 is TGCAGCGTTGAAGTTGGAGACCATTACGAGCAGTACTTC. It yields the protein CSVEVGDHYEQYF.

The chain couples TRBV29-1 to TRBJ2-7; no firm D call. CDR1 and CDR2 from the germline V gene are SQVTM and ANQGSEA. The V end lost 5 bases, the J end lost 0 bases, and 14 bases lay between the germline ends. The CDR3 has 14 residues. DNA of the CDR3: TGCAGCGTTATAGGCATACTAAGCTCCTACGAGCAGTACTTC. Residues: CSVIGILSSYEQYF.

The CDR3 spells CASSLAAGAGVKETQYF. The CDR3 DNA is TGTGCCAGCAGCTTAGCCGCGGGAGCGGGAGTAAAAGAGACCCAGTACTTC. The chain combines TRBV7-9 with TRBJ2-5; 8 bases map to TRBD2. This CDR3 has 17 amino acids. V was clipped by 0 bases and J by 3 bases; unmatched bases: 9. Germline CDR1 reads SEHNR; CDR2 reads FQNEAQ (reference sequence).

This chain joins TRBV3-1 and TRBJ2-5, with a weak D call TRBD1 (5 bases). TRBJ2-7 explains the end of the DNA better; the J call may be wrong. Germline CDR1 is LGHDT and CDR2 is YNNKEL (reference sequence). The CDR3 runs 13 residues. CDR3 sequence (DNA): TGTGCCAGCAGCCAATTAGGGGTCGGCGAGCAGTACTTC. It yields the protein CASSQLGVGEQYF.

V is TRBV5-1 and J is TRBJ1-5; TRBD1 matches 8 bases. The V segment lost 3 bases and the J segment 5 bases; nucleotides outside the gene matches: 10. CDR1 and CDR2 (germline): SGHRS, YFSETQ. This CDR3 contains 16 residues. The CDR3 protein is CASSSKKDRDDQPQHF. CDR3 nucleotides: TGCGCCAGCAGCTCCAAAAAGGACAGGGACGATCAGCCCCAGCATTTT.

This sequence joins TRBV20-1 and TRBJ2-5; the D gene is possibly TRBD1 (6 bases). The CDR3 is made up of 13 amino acids. V lost 5 bases to trimming and J lost 11 bases, with 21 bases between them. CDR1 and CDR2 (germline): DFQATT, SNEGSKA (reference sequence). The CDR3 coding sequence is TGCAGTGCTGAAGACAGGCGCCGGCGTGAGCAGTACTTC. Translating it yields CSAEDRRRREQYF.

This clonotype occurred many times. This sequence joins TRBV20-1 and TRBJ2-3; D gene uncertain. Trimming cost V 2 bases and J 0 bases, with 9 bases left between them. Germline V gene lookup returns CDR1 DFQATT and CDR2 SNEGSKA (reference sequence). This CDR3 has 14 amino acids. CDR3 DNA: TGCAGTGCTAGACGGGCCGATAGCACAGATACGCAGTATTTT. Its protein product is CSARRADSTDTQYF.

The genes are TRBV15 and TRBJ2-7; D not resolved. Per the germline V gene, CDR1 is LNHNV and CDR2 is YYDKDF (reference sequence). The CDR3 totals 13 residues. Trimming took 0 bases from V and 5 from J, leaving 8 bases between them. The CDR3 loop reads CATSRDVVDEQYF. CDR3 bases: TGTGCCACCAGCAGAGATGTAGTCGACGAGCAGTACTTC.

This clonotype showed up just once. This chain links TRBV24-1 with TRBJ1-1; 9 bases are shared with TRBD1. Trimming cost V 3 bases and J 0 bases; bases outside gene matches: 16. There are 20 residues in the CDR3. Germline lookup yields CDR1 KGHDR and CDR2 SFDVKD. DNA for the CDR3: TGTGCCACCAGTGATCCGCCGGGACAGGGTAGGGGCCTCATGAACACTGAAGCTTTCTTT. It yields the protein CATSDPPGQGRGLMNTEAFF.

V and J are TRBV12-3 or TRBV12-4 and TRBJ2-7, with D possibly matching TRBD1 (6 bases). Trimming removed 8 bases at V and 6 bases at J, with 17 bases between. This CDR3 region has 13 residues. The CDR3 sequence: CASSWGTSGEQYF. For the CDR3, the DNA is TGTGCCAGCTCCTGGGGGACAAGTGGCGAGCAGTACTTC.

The rearrangement links TRBV9 to TRBJ2-2; 7 bases are a match to TRBD2. Germline V gives CDR1 SGDLS, CDR2 YYNGEE. The CDR3 is 15 residues long. V was clipped by 0 bases and J by 4 bases; unmatched bases: 3. The CDR3 region has the DNA TGTGCCAGCAGCGTAGCGGGGGGTTCCACCGGGGAGCTGTTTTTT. Protein product: CASSVAGGSTGELFF.

This chain links TRBV28 with TRBJ2-7; 7 nucleotides align to TRBD2. The germline CDR1 and CDR2 sequences are MDHEN and SYDVKM. The CDR3 extends over 17 amino acids. V was clipped by 1 base and J by 3 bases; unmatched bases: 12. The CDR3 protein is CASSLFRLTSVRYEQYF. In DNA, the CDR3 is TGTGCCAGCAGTTTATTCAGGCTAACTAGCGTCCGCTACGAGCAGTACTTC. The variable domain in full, completed from reference TRBV28 and TRBJ2-7, reads DVKVTQSSRYLVKRTGEKVFLECVQDMDHENMFWYRQDPGLGLRLIYFSYDVKMKEKGDIPEGYSVSREKKERFSLILESASTNQTSMYLCASSLFRLTSVRYEQYFGPGTRLTVT.

The chain links TRBV7-2 to TRBJ1-5, with D possibly matching TRBD1 (5 bases). Per the germline V gene, CDR1 is SGHTA and CDR2 is FQGNSA. V lost 6 bases to trimming and J lost 7 bases, with 13 bases between them. The CDR3 covers 13 residues. The CDR3 is CASSQRRGQPQHF. The CDR3 DNA follows: TGTGCCAGCAGTCAACGGCGGGGGCAGCCCCAGCATTTT.

Only a few counts were recorded for this clonotype. The V call is TRBV4-2, the J call TRBJ2-7; a possible D gene is TRBD2 (6 bases). Between the trimmed V and J ends, which lost 0 bases and 0 bases, there was a span of 12 bases. The CDR3 runs to 16 residues. Germline V gene data show CDR1 as LGHNA and CDR2 as YNFKEQ. The CDR3 protein is CASSQDFGGNSYEQYF. The CDR3 DNA sequence: TGTGCCAGCAGCCAAGATTTTGGGGGGAACTCCTACGAGCAGTACTTC.

This clonotype has just a few counts. This rearrangement joins TRBV4-1 to TRBJ1-2, with D hard to call. Per germline, CDR1 MGHRA and CDR2 YSYEKL. The V gene lost 1 base and the J gene lost 2 bases, with 17 bases spanning the gap. There are 17 residues in the CDR3. CDR3 in amino acids: CASSQVRGEVGNYGYTF. The CDR3 DNA sequence: TGCGCCAGCAGCCAAGTAAGAGGCGAAGTCGGGAACTATGGCTACACCTTC.

The V and J genes are TRBV12-5 and TRBJ2-1, with D perhaps matching TRBD1 (5 bases). This CDR3 region has 13 residues. The V and J ends lost 8 bases and 11 bases respectively, with 19 bases between them. Germline V gene sequence: CDR1 LGHNT, CDR2 FRNRAP. CDR3 protein: CASSGQINRQQFF. In DNA, the CDR3 is TGTGCTAGTTCCGGACAAATCAACAGGCAGCAGTTCTTC. Full variable domain (remainder filled in from reference TRBV12-5 and TRBJ2-1): DARVTQTPRHKVTEMGQEVTMRCQPILGHNTVFWYRQTMMQGLELLAYFRNRAPLDDSGMPKDRFSAEMPDATLATLKIQPSEPRDSAVYFCASSGQINRQQFFGPGTRLTVL.

In its sample, this clonotype was seen a few times. The chain combines TRBV4-1 with TRBJ2-5; D is unclear. The V gene's germline CDR1 is MGHRA and CDR2 YSYEKL. This CDR3 spans 14 amino acids. Trimming removed 1 base from V and 1 base from J, with 7 bases in between. The CDR3: CASSQVIFQETQYF. CDR3 in DNA: TGCGCCAGCAGCCAAGTCATATTCCAAGAGACCCAGTACTTC.

The rearrangement uses TRBV6-5 and TRBJ1-4; D gene uncertain. CDR3 length equals 14 residues. V was clipped by 3 bases and J by 2 bases, with 7 bases between them. CDR1 is MNHEY, CDR2 SVGAGI, per germline. The CDR3 sequence is CASSYGGTNEKLFF. The CDR3 DNA reads TGTGCCAGCAGTTATGGCGGGACTAATGAAAAACTGTTTTTT.